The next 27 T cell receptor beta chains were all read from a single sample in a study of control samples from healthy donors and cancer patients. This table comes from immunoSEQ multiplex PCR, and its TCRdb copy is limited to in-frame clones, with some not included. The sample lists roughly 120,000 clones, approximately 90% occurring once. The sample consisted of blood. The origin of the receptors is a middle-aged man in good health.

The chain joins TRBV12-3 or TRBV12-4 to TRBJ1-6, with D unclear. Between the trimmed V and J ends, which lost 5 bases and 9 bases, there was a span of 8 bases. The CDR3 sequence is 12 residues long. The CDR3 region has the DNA TGTGCCAGCAGTGAGGGAGGTTCACCCCTCCACTTT. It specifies CASSEGGSPLHF.

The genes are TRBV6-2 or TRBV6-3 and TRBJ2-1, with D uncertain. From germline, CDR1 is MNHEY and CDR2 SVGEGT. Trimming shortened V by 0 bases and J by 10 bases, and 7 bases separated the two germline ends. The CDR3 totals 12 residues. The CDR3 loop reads CASSYSIGEQFF. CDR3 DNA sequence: TGTGCCAGCAGTTACTCGATCGGCGAGCAGTTCTTC.

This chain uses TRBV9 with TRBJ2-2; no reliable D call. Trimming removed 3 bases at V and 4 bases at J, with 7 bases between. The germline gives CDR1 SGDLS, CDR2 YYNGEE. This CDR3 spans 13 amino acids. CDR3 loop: CASSAGFTGELFF. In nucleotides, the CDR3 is TGTGCCAGCAGCGCCGGTTTCACCGGGGAGCTGTTTTTT.

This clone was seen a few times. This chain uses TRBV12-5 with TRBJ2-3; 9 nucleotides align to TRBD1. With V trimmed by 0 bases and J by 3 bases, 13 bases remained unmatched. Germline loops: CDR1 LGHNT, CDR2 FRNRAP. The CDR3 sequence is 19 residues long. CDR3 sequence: CASGLVLRVGQGGTDTQYF. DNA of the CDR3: TGTGCTAGTGGTTTGGTACTGAGGGTGGGACAGGGAGGAACAGATACGCAGTATTTT. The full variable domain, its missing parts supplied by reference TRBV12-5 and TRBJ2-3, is DARVTQTPRHKVTEMGQEVTMRCQPILGHNTVFWYRQTMMQGLELLAYFRNRAPLDDSGMPKDRFSAEMPDATLATLKIQPSEPRDSAVYFCASGLVLRVGQGGTDTQYFGPGTRLTVL.

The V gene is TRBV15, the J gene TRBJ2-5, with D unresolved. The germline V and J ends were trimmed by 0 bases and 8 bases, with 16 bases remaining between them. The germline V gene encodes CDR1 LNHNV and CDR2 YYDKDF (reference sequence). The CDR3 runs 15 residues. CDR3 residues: CATSRDLTSTHTQYF. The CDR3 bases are TGTGCCACCAGCAGAGATTTAACATCCACACATACCCAGTACTTC.

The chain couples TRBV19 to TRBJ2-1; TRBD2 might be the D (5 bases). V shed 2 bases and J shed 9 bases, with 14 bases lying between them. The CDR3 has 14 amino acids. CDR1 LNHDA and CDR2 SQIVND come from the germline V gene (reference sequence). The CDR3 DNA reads TGTGCCAGTAGTATATATGGCGGAGGTGGTGAGCAGTTCTTC. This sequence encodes CASSIYGGGGEQFF. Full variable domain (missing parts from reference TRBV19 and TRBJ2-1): DGGITQSPKYLFRKEGQNVTLSCEQNLNHDAMYWYRQDPGQGLRLIYYSQIVNDFQKGDIAEGYSVSREKKESFPLTVTSAQKNPTAFYLCASSIYGGGGEQFFGPGTRLTVL.

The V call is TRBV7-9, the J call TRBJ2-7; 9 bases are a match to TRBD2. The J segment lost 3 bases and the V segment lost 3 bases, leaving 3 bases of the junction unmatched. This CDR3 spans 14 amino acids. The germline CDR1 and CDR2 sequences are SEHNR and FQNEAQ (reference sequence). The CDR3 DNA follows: TGTGCCAGCAGCTTTAGCGGGGGCGTCTACGAGCAGTACTTC. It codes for CASSFSGGVYEQYF.

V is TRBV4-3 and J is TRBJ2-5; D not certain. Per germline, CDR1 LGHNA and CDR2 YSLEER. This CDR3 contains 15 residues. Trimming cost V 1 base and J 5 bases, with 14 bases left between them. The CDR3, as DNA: TGCGCCAGCAGCCAAGCGGGCGTGTACGGGGAGACCCAGTACTTC. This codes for CASSQAGVYGETQYF.

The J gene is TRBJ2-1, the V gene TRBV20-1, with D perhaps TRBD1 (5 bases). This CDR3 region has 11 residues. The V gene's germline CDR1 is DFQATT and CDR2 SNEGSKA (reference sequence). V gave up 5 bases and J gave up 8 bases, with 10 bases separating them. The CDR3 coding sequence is TGCAGTGCTGAGTCAGGGTATGAGCAGTTCTTC. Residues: CSAESGYEQFF.

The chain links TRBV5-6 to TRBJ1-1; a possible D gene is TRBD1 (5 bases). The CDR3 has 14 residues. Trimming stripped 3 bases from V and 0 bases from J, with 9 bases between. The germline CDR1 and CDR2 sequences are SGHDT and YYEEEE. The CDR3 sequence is CASSWDQLNTEAFF. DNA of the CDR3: TGTGCCAGCAGCTGGGACCAATTGAACACTGAAGCTTTCTTT.

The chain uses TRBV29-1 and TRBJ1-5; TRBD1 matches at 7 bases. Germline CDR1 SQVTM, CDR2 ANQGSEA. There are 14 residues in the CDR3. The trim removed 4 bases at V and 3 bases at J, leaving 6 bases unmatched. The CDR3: CSVATGAVNQPQHF. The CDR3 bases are TGCAGCGTTGCCACAGGGGCCGTCAATCAGCCCCAGCATTTT.

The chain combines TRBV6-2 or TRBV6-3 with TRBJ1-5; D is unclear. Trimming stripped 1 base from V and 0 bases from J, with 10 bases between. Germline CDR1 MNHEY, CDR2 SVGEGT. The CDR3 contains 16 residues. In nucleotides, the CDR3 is TGTGCCAGCAGTTACTTGGGGAGCCTTAGCAATCAGCCCCAGCATTTT. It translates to CASSYLGSLSNQPQHF.

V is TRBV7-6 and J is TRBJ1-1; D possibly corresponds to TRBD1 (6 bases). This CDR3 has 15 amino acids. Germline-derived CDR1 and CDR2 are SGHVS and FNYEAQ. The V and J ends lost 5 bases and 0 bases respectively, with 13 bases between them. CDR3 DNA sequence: TGTGCCAGCAGCCTATGGACAGCTATGAACACTGAAGCTTTCTTT. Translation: CASSLWTAMNTEAFF. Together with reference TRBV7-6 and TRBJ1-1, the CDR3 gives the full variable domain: GAGVSQSPRYKVTKRGQDVALRCDPISGHVSLYWYRQALGQGPEFLTYFNYEAQQDKSGLPNDRFSAERPEGSISTLTIQRTEQRDSAMYRCASSLWTAMNTEAFFGQGTRLTVV.

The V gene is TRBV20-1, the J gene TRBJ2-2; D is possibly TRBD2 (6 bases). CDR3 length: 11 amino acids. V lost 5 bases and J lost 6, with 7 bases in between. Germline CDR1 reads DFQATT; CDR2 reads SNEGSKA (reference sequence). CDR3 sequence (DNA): TGCAGTGCTGGAGGGTCCGGGGAGCTGTTTTTT. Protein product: CSAGGSGELFF.

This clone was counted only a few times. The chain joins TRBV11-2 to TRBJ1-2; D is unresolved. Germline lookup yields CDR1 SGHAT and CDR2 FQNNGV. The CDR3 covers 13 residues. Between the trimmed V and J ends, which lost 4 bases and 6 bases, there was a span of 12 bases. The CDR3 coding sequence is TGTGCCAGCAGCTCCAAACAGCAAAATGGCTACACCTTC. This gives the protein CASSSKQQNGYTF.

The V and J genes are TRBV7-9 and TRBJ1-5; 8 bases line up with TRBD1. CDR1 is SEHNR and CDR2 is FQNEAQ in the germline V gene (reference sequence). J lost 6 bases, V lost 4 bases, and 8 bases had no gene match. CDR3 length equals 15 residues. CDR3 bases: TGTGCCAGCAGCTCAGGGGGCTCTGAGGGTCAGCCCCAGCATTTT. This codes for CASSSGGSEGQPQHF.

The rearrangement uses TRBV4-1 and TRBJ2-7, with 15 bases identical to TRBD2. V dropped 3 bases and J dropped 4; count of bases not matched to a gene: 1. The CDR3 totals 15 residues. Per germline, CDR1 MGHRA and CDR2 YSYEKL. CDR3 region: CASSQGLAGGYEQYF. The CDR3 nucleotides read TGCGCCAGCAGCCAGGGACTAGCGGGGGGTTACGAGCAGTACTTC.

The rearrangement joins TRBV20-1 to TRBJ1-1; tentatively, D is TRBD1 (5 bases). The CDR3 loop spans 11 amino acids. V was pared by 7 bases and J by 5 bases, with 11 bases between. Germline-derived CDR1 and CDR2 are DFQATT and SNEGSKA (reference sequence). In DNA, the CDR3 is TGCAGTGTGGATAAGGGGACTGAAGCTTTCTTT. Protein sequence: CSVDKGTEAFF.

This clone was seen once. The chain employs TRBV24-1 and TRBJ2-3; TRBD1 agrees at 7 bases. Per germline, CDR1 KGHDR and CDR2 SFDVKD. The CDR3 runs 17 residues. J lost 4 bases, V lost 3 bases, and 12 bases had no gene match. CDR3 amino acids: CATSDPRDNQGADTQYF. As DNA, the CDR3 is TGTGCCACCAGTGATCCAAGGGACAACCAGGGGGCAGATACGCAGTATTTT.

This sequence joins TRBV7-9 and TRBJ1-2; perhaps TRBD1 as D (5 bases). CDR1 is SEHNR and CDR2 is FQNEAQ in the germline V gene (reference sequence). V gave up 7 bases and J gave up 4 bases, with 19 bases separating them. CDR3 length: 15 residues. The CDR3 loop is CASNSGVPGLYGYTF. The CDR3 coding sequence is TGTGCCAGCAACTCAGGAGTCCCGGGGCTCTATGGCTACACCTTC. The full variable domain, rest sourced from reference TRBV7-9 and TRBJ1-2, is DTGVSQNPRHKITKRGQNVTFRCDPISEHNRLYWYRQTLGQGPEFLTYFQNEAQLEKSRLLSDRFSAERPKGSFSTLEIQRTEQGDSAMYLCASNSGVPGLYGYTFGSGTRLTVV.

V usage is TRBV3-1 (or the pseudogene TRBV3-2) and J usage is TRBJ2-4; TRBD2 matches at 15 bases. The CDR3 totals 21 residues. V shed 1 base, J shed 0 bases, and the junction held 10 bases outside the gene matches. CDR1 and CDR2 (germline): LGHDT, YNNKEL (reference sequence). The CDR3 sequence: CASSQGGGLAGGRLAKNIQYF. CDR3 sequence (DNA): TGTGCCAGCAGCCAAGGTGGGGGACTAGCGGGGGGCCGTCTAGCCAAAAACATTCAGTACTTC.

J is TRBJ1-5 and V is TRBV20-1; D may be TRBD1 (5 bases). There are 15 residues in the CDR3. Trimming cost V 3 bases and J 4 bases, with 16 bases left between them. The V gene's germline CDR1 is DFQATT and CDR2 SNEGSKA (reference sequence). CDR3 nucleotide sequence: TGCAGTGCTAGTCCTCCCGGGACCTTAAATCAGCCCCAGCATTTT. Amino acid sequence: CSASPPGTLNQPQHF.

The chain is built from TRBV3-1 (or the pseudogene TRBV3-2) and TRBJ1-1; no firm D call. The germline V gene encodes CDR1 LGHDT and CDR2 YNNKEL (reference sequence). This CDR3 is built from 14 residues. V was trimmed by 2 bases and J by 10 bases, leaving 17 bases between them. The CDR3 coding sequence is TGTGCCAGCAGCCAAAAATCGGTCGGGTATGGAGCTTTCTTT. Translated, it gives CASSQKSVGYGAFF.

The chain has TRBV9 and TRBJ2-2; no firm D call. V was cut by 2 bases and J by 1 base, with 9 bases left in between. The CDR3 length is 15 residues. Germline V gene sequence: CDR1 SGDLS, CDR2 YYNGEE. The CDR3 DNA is TGTGCCAGCAGCGTCGGTTGGGGGAACACCGGGGAGCTGTTTTTT. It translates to CASSVGWGNTGELFF.

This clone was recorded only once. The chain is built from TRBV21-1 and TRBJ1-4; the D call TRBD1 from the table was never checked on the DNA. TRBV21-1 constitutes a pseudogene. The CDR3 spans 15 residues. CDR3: CASSKAGDLAEKLFF. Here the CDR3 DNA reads TGTGCCAGCAGCAAAGCGGGCGACCTCGCAGAAAAACTGTTTTTT.

The CDR3 here is CASSQGVGENYGYTF. The CDR3 region has the DNA TGCGCCAGCAGCCAAGGAGTAGGGGAGAACTATGGCTACACCTTC. This chain links TRBV4-1 with TRBJ1-2, with D possibly being TRBD1 (5 bases). Trimming removed 1 base at V and 2 bases at J, with 11 bases between. The germline V gene has CDR1 MGHRA and CDR2 YSYEKL. The CDR3 is 15 amino acids.

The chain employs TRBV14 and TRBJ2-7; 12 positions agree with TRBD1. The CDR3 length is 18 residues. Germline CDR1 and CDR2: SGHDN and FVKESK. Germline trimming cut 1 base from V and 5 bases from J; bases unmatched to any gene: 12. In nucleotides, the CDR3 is TGTGCCAGCAGCCAAGCCCCCGGTCCCGGGACAGGGGGCAACGAGCAGTACTTC. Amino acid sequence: CASSQAPGPGTGGNEQYF.